These T cell receptor beta chains were read from a single sample in a study of identical twins. MiXCR was run by TCRdb on the 5' RACE reads, yielding one entry per CDR3 protein. The sample shows hundreds of thousands of distinct CDR3 sequences, around a sixth of them seen only once. These same data were also listed under a study on T cells expressing NK-cell markers.

The sequenced sample was PBMCs. Source of these receptors: a young woman in good health. Both conserved end residues are part of each CDR3. A D gene is named only where the DNA matches it firmly. The listing skips clone size in some rows; elsewhere it reads once, few, many or a size class.

TRBJ2-1,TRBV5-6,NA,TRBD2,CASSLSSGHYNEQFF,TGTGCCAGCAGCTTATCTAGCGGGCATTACAATGAGCAGTTCTTC
TRBJ2-1,TRBV7-9,NA,TRBD2,CAIAGGEYNEQFF,TGTGCCATCGCGGGGGGTGAATACAATGAGCAGTTCTTC
TRBJ2-4,TRBV27,NA,NA,CASSPVVAKNIQYF,TGTGCCAGCAGTCCCGTTGTAGCCAAAAACATTCAGTACTTC
TRBJ1-2,TRBV5-1,few,TRBD1,CASSYDGTAINYGYTF,TGCGCCAGCAGCTACGACGGGACAGCTATTAACTATGGCTACACCTTC
TRBJ1-1,TRBV29-1,many,NA,CSVAGNYNTEAFF,TGCAGCGTGGCCGGTAACTACAACACTGAAGCTTTCTTT
TRBJ1-2,TRBV12-3/TRBV12-4,few,TRBD1,CASSSTAGTGFYGYTF,TGTGCCAGCAGTTCAACCGCCGGGACAGGGTTCTATGGCTACACCTTC
TRBJ2-7,TRBV6-5,few,TRBD2,CASSYSASGAYEQYF,TGTGCCAGCAGTTACTCGGCTAGCGGGGCCTACGAGCAGTACTTC
TRBJ2-7,TRBV3-1,NA,TRBD1,CASSQDMDRGPDEQYF,TGTGCCAGCAGCCAAGATATGGACAGGGGGCCGGACGAGCAGTACTTC
TRBJ2-3,TRBV6-2/TRBV6-3,few,NA,CASSYFPSKPETADTQYF,TGTGCCAGCAGTTACTTCCCCTCCAAGCCCGAGACTGCAGATACGCAGTATTTT
TRBJ1-1,TRBV12-3/TRBV12-4,NA,NA,CASSLSNRYTEAFF,TGTGCCAGCAGTTTATCTAACAGGTACACTGAAGCTTTCTTT
TRBJ2-1,TRBV5-4,NA,NA,CASSLGLVLNNEQFF,TGTGCCAGCAGCTTGGGGCTCGTCCTGAACAATGAGCAGTTCTTC
TRBJ2-7,TRBV5-1,many,NA,CASSLQGERGYEQYF,TGCGCCAGCAGCTTACAGGGTGAACGTGGCTACGAGCAGTACTTC
TRBJ2-7,TRBV5-1,few,NA,CASSLAATSSYEQYF,TGCGCCAGCAGCTTGGCGGCTACAAGCTCCTACGAGCAGTACTTC
TRBJ1-2,TRBV6-1,many,TRBD1,CASRLAAGGYGYTF,TGTGCCAGCAGGCTCGCGGCAGGGGGCTATGGCTACACCTTC
TRBJ1-5,TRBV20-1,few,NA,CSASRLNQPQHF,TGCAGTGCTAGCAGACTCAATCAGCCCCAGCATTTT
TRBJ2-1,TRBV6-1,few,TRBD2,CASRPSGVYNEQFF,TGTGCCAGCCGTCCCAGCGGGGTCTACAATGAGCAGTTCTTC
TRBJ2-2,TRBV12-3/TRBV12-4,few,NA,CASSIVGPTGELFF,TGTGCCAGCAGCATAGTGGGTCCCACCGGGGAGCTGTTTTTT
TRBJ2-2,TRBV5-6,NA,NA,CASSTSGNGLLTGELFF,TGTGCCAGCAGCACCTCCGGGAATGGACTCCTCACCGGGGAGCTGTTTTTT
TRBJ1-4,TRBV12-3/TRBV12-4,few,NA,CASSHPGPEGEKLFF,TGTGCCAGCAGCCACCCGGGCCCCGAGGGTGAAAAACTGTTTTTT
TRBJ2-4,TRBV29-1,NA,NA,CSVEVGDAKNIQYF,TGCAGCGTTGAAGTGGGTGATGCCAAAAACATTCAGTACTTC
TRBJ1-2,TRBV20-1,NA,NA,CSASRPSGYGYTF,TGCAGTGCTAGCCGACCTAGCGGCTATGGCTACACCTTC
TRBJ2-7,TRBV12-3/TRBV12-4,few,TRBD2,CASRTGLAGVSYEQYF,TGTGCCAGCAGAACGGGACTAGCGGGAGTTAGTTACGAGCAGTACTTC
TRBJ2-7,TRBV6-1,NA,NA,CAAKRQAQTYEQYF,TGTGCCGCAAAGAGGCAGGCGCAAACCTACGAGCAGTACTTC